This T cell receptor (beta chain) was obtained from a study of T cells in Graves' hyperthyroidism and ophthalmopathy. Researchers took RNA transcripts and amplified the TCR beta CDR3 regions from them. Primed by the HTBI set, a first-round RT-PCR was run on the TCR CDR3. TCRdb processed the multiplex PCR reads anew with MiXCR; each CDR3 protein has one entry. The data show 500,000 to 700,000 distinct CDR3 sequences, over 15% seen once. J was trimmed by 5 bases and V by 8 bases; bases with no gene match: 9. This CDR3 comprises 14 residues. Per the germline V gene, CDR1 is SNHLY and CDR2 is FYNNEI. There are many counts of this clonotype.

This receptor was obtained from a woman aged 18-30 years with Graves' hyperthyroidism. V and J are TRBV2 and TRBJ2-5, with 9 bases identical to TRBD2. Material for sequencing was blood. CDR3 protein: CASRDRTSVETQYF. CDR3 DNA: TGTGCCAGCCGGGACCGGACTAGCGTGGAGACCCAGTACTTC.